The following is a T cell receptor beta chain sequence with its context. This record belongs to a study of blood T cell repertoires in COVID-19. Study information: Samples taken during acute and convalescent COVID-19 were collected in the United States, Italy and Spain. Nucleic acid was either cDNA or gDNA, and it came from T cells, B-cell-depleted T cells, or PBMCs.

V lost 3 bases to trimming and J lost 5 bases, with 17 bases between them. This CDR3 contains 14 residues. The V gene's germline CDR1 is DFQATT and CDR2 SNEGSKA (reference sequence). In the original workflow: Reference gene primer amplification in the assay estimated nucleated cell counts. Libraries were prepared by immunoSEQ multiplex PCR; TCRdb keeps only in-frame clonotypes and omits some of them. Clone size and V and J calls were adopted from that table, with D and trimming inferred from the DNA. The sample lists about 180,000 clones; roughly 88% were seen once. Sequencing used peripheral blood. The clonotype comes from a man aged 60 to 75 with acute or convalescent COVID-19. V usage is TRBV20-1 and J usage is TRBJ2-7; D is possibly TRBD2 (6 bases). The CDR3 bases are TGCAGTGCTAGTGTAGCGGTAAAGCCTAACGAGCAGTACTTC. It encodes CSASVAVKPNEQYF.